Each of the 16 T cell receptor beta chains below was sequenced from the same sample in a study of blood T cell repertoires in COVID-19. Libraries were prepared by immunoSEQ multiplex PCR; TCRdb keeps only in-frame clonotypes and omits some of them. The sample records 250,000 or so clones, around 85% being singletons. The source material was PBMCs or T cells enriched from blood (not recorded which). All receptors derive from a woman in her forties or fifties who had recovered from COVID-19.

The chain recombines TRBV24-1 with TRBJ2-2; 8 bases are shared with TRBD2. The V and J ends lost 2 bases and 0 bases, in that order; junction bases with no gene match: 4. Germline lookup yields CDR1 KGHDR and CDR2 SFDVKD. The CDR3 contains 17 residues. The CDR3 protein is CATSDSLSGTNTGELFF. Here the CDR3 DNA reads TGTGCCACCAGTGATTCCCTTAGCGGGACGAACACCGGGGAGCTGTTTTTT.

V usage is TRBV7-8 and J usage is TRBJ1-2; D remains ambiguous. Trimming took 3 bases from V and 0 from J, leaving 11 bases between them. The CDR3 sequence is 15 residues long. Germline V gene data show CDR1 as SGHVS and CDR2 as FQNEAQ. CDR3 DNA: TGTGCCAGCAGCTTGGTGTCAGCGCCTAACTATGGCTACACCTTC. Protein sequence: CASSLVSAPNYGYTF.

This chain links TRBV29-1 with TRBJ2-1, with 7 nucleotides matching TRBD1. The CDR3 extends over 14 amino acids. Per the germline V gene, CDR1 is SQVTM and CDR2 is ANQGSEA. V lost 2 bases to trimming and J lost 4 bases; unmatched junction nucleotides: 5. The CDR3 here is CSVERWDRYNEQFF. CDR3 coding DNA: TGCAGCGTTGAAAGATGGGACAGATACAATGAGCAGTTCTTC.

V gene TRBV10-3 combines with J gene TRBJ1-5; 9 bases match TRBD1. The CDR3 extends over 14 amino acids. V lost 7 bases to trimming and J lost 5 bases; unmatched junction nucleotides: 6. Germline CDR1 ENHRY, CDR2 SYGVKD. Written as DNA, the CDR3 is TGTGCCATCAACGGACAGGGGCAGGATCAGCCCCAGCATTTT. This translates into CAINGQGQDQPQHF.

J is TRBJ2-2 and V is TRBV11-3; weak D call: TRBD1 (6 bases). The V end lost 1 base, the J end lost 0 bases, and 9 bases lay between the germline ends. This CDR3 region has 16 residues. CDR1 is SGHNT and CDR2 is YENEEA in the germline V gene. The chain's CDR3 is CASSLAGAANTGELFF. The CDR3 bases are TGTGCCAGCAGCTTAGCAGGGGCCGCGAACACCGGGGAGCTGTTTTTT.

This chain uses TRBV6-5 with TRBJ2-3, with 8 bases fitting TRBD2. Germline values: CDR1 MNHEY, CDR2 SVGAGI. The CDR3 is 15 residues long. After removal of 5 bases from V and 4 bases from J, the junction contained 8 bases not matched to a gene. CDR3 residues: CASSPSGRRADTQYF. The DNA of the CDR3 is TGTGCCAGCAGTCCCAGCGGGAGAAGGGCAGATACGCAGTATTTT.

About this clone: The same CDR3 arises from other DNA sequences in this sample as well. The V and J genes are TRBV5-1 and TRBJ1-4, with 7 bases fitting TRBD1. Germline V CDR1 and CDR2: SGHRS, YFSETQ. The V gene end was trimmed by 0 bases and the J gene end by 3 bases; junction bases not matched to a gene: 2. CDR3 size: 15 residues. CDR3 coding DNA: TGCGCCAGCAGCTTGGTAGGGGGCTCTAATGAAAAACTGTTTTTT. Translated: CASSLVGGSNEKLFF.

The chain is built from TRBV5-1 and TRBJ2-7, with D tentatively TRBD2 (5 bases). CDR1 SGHRS and CDR2 YFSETQ come from the germline V gene. This CDR3 region has 14 residues. V lost 0 bases, J lost 3 bases, and 10 bases lay in between. The CDR3, as DNA: TGCGCCAGCAGCTTGGTGGGAGACGGCTACGAGCAGTACTTC. Amino acid sequence: CASSLVGDGYEQYF. The full variable domain, completed using reference TRBV5-1 and TRBJ2-7, is KAGVTQTPRYLIKTRGQQVTLSCSPISGHRSVSWYQQTPGQGLQFLFEYFSETQRNKGNFPGRFSGRQFSNSRSEMNVSTLELGDSALYLCASSLVGDGYEQYFGPGTRLTVT.

This clone was observed once. The V call is TRBV5-4, the J call TRBJ1-1; D possibly corresponds to TRBD1 (5 bases). The CDR3 runs 16 residues. Trimming removed 3 bases at V and 2 bases at J, with 17 bases between. Germline V gene lookup returns CDR1 SGHNT and CDR2 YYREEE (reference sequence). CDR3 DNA sequence: TGTGCCAGCAGCTCCTTCGCCGCGGGACGTAACACTGAAGCTTTCTTT. This sequence encodes CASSSFAAGRNTEAFF.

The chain uses TRBV6-5 and TRBJ2-1, with a tentative D call TRBD2 (6 bases). V lost 6 bases and J 1 base, leaving 10 bases between the germline ends. Germline lookup yields CDR1 MNHEY and CDR2 SVGAGI. The length of the CDR3 is 14 residues. In nucleotides, the CDR3 is TGTGCCAGCAGACGCGGGATTTCCTACAATGAGCAGTTCTTC. Its translation is CASRRGISYNEQFF.

CDR3 bases: TGTGCCAGCAGGACCGATAGGAGCAGGGGGCTGCGTGGCTACACCTTC. Translated, it gives CASRTDRSRGLRGYTF. J is TRBJ1-2 and V is TRBV28; 8 positions agree with TRBD1. The CDR3 is made up of 16 amino acids. Germline values: CDR1 MDHEN, CDR2 SYDVKM. V shed 6 bases, J shed 7 bases, and the junction held 16 bases outside the gene matches.

The rearrangement links TRBV27 to TRBJ1-1; the D gene is possibly TRBD1 (5 bases). The CDR3 totals 16 residues. The V gene lost 0 bases and the J gene lost 5 bases, with 16 bases spanning the gap. Germline V gene sequence: CDR1 MNHEY, CDR2 SMNVEV (reference sequence). CDR3 coding DNA: TGTGCCAGCAGTTTATCTAGCCGGCCCGGGGGAACTGAAGCTTTCTTT. This translates into CASSLSSRPGGTEAFF.

The V gene is TRBV19, the J gene TRBJ2-7, with 7 bases aligning to TRBD2. In germline, CDR1 is LNHDA, CDR2 SQIVND (reference sequence). V was clipped by 4 bases and J by 3 bases; unmatched bases: 12. This CDR3 comprises 16 residues. CDR3 bases: TGTGCCAGTAGTACATCTCCTTGGACGGGGGGCTACGAGCAGTACTTC. Translating it yields CASSTSPWTGGYEQYF. Full variable domain (remainder filled in from reference TRBV19 and TRBJ2-7): DGGITQSPKYLFRKEGQNVTLSCEQNLNHDAMYWYRQDPGQGLRLIYYSQIVNDFQKGDIAEGYSVSREKKESFPLTVTSAQKNPTAFYLCASSTSPWTGGYEQYFGPGTRLTVT.

The chain joins TRBV11-2 to TRBJ2-7, with TRBD1 matching over 7 bases. The CDR3 consists of 16 residues. After removal of 3 bases from V and 3 bases from J, the junction contained 11 bases not matched to a gene. The V gene's germline CDR1 is SGHAT and CDR2 FQNNGV. CDR3 in DNA: TGTGCCAGCAGCTTTAGACAGGGCGACTCGCACTACGAGCAGTACTTC. This gives the protein CASSFRQGDSHYEQYF.

The chain uses TRBV30 and TRBJ2-2; D gene ambiguous. V dropped 5 bases and J dropped 12 bases, with 19 bases sitting between them. CDR3 size: 13 residues. Per germline, CDR1 GTSNPN and CDR2 SVGIG (reference sequence). CDR3 sequence reads: CAWAATEASQLFF. CDR3 sequence (DNA): TGTGCCTGGGCCGCCACTGAGGCCTCTCAGCTGTTTTTT.

The chain recombines TRBV5-6 with TRBJ1-1; TRBD1 might be the D (5 bases). The CDR3 contains 13 residues. CDR1 is SGHDT and CDR2 is YYEEEE in the germline V gene. The V and J ends lost 1 base and 6 bases respectively, with 10 bases between them. The chain's CDR3 is CASSLLTTAEAFF. The DNA of the CDR3 is TGTGCCAGCAGCTTGTTAACGACAGCTGAAGCTTTCTTT. The complete variable domain, with remaining parts taken from reference TRBV5-6 and TRBJ1-1, reads DAGVTQSPTHLIKTRGQQVTLRCSPKSGHDTVSWYQQALGQGPQFIFQYYEEEERQRGNFPDRFSGHQFPNYSSELNVNALLLGDSALYLCASSLLTTAEAFFGQGTRLTVV.